These 12 T cell receptor beta chains share one sample of origin, sequenced in a study of control samples from healthy donors and cancer patients. TCRdb's copy holds only in-frame clones and misses some; the assay was immunoSEQ multiplex PCR. The sample holds over 10,000 clones, about 92% seen once. Sequences were obtained from PBMCs. These TCRs come from an elderly man with lung cancer.

The chain is built from TRBV28 and TRBJ2-3; TRBD2 agrees at 13 bases. Trimming removed 6 bases from V and 6 bases from J; junction bases left unmatched: 12. The germline V gene encodes CDR1 MDHEN and CDR2 SYDVKM. There are 17 residues in the CDR3. The CDR3 loop is CASSLLPGTSGADTQYF. The CDR3 region has the DNA TGTGCCAGCAGCCTACTTCCTGGGACTAGCGGGGCGGATACGCAGTATTTT.

The chain couples TRBV29-1 to TRBJ2-6; D is unresolved. V shed 3 bases and J shed 0 bases, with 12 bases lying between them. This CDR3 is 16 amino acids long. CDR1 and CDR2 (germline): SQVTM, ANQGSEA. CDR3 amino acids: CSVDRIPLSGANVLTF. The CDR3, as DNA: TGCAGCGTTGACAGGATCCCGCTCTCTGGGGCCAACGTCCTGACTTTC.

V gene TRBV5-1 combines with J gene TRBJ1-1, with 7 nucleotides matching TRBD1. CDR1 is SGHRS, CDR2 YFSETQ, per germline. After removal of 0 bases from V and 4 bases from J, the junction contained 6 bases not matched to a gene. The CDR3 has 15 residues. CDR3 in DNA: TGCGCCAGCAGCTTGGTCGACAGGGAGGCCACTGAAGCTTTCTTT. Amino acids: CASSLVDREATEAFF.

This clone was found a few times. CDR3 nucleotide sequence: TGCGCCAGCAGCTTTATCGTTGGAGAGACCCAGTACTTC. Encoded protein: CASSFIVGETQYF. The J gene is TRBJ2-5, the V gene TRBV5-1, with unresolved D. V was clipped by 2 bases and J by 4 bases, with 9 bases between them. Germline CDR1 SGHRS, CDR2 YFSETQ. CDR3 length equals 13 residues.

V gene TRBV11-2 combines with J gene TRBJ1-1, with a weak D call TRBD1 (6 bases). Germline lookup yields CDR1 SGHAT and CDR2 FQNNGV. Trimming pared 6 bases from V and 4 bases from J, leaving 21 bases between. The CDR3 is made up of 16 amino acids. Here the CDR3 DNA reads TGTGCCAGCAGGAACGGGGGGGCAGGGGCTAGCACTGAAGCTTTCTTT. Amino acid sequence: CASRNGGAGASTEAFF.

The V gene is TRBV7-9, the J gene TRBJ2-2; 8 bases map to TRBD1. The J segment lost 2 bases and the V segment lost 5 bases, leaving 10 bases of the junction unmatched. From germline, CDR1 is SEHNR and CDR2 FQNEAQ (reference sequence). The CDR3 covers 17 residues. The CDR3 sequence: CASSQFSGGYNTGELFF. CDR3 DNA sequence: TGTGCCAGCAGCCAATTCTCAGGGGGCTACAACACCGGGGAGCTGTTTTTT.

This rearrangement joins TRBV6-2 or TRBV6-3 to TRBJ1-1, with TRBD1 as a possible D gene (5 bases). The length of the CDR3 is 13 residues. Trimming shortened V by 1 base and J by 3 bases, and 6 bases separated the two germline ends. In germline, CDR1 is MNHEY, CDR2 SVGEGT. The CDR3: CASSYWGYTEAFF. DNA of the CDR3: TGTGCCAGCAGTTACTGGGGCTACACTGAAGCTTTCTTT.

The chain joins TRBV27 to TRBJ1-2; D is unresolved. This CDR3 is 15 amino acids long. Germline values: CDR1 MNHEY, CDR2 SMNVEV (reference sequence). V was trimmed by 2 bases and J by 0 bases, leaving 10 bases between them. The CDR3 nucleotides read TGTGCCAGCAGTTTAAAAGGGTACTCTAACTATGGCTACACCTTC. It translates to CASSLKGYSNYGYTF.

This sequence joins TRBV4-1 and TRBJ1-1; TRBD1 might be the D (6 bases). This CDR3 contains 17 residues. The germline V gene encodes CDR1 MGHRA and CDR2 YSYEKL. The germline V and J ends were trimmed by 0 bases and 0 bases, with 14 bases remaining between them. DNA of the CDR3: TGCGCCAGCAGCCAAGAGGGGGCCTTTCCCATGAACACTGAAGCTTTCTTT. Protein product: CASSQEGAFPMNTEAFF.

The chain is built from TRBV19 and TRBJ2-1; TRBD1 matches at 10 bases. V trimming: 6 bases; J trimming: 6 bases; junction bases outside the gene matches: 8. This CDR3 has 15 amino acids. The V gene's germline CDR1 is LNHDA and CDR2 SQIVND (reference sequence). CDR3 in amino acids: CASSPRDRGGNEQFF. CDR3 sequence (DNA): TGTGCCAGTAGCCCCCGGGACAGGGGTGGCAATGAGCAGTTCTTC.

J is TRBJ2-1 and V is TRBV5-8; 7 bases map to TRBD1. After removal of 5 bases from V and 7 bases from J, the junction contained 12 bases not matched to a gene. This CDR3 region has 15 residues. From germline, CDR1 is SGHTS and CDR2 YDEGEE. This CDR3 reads CASRGRTGQLNEQFF. As DNA, the CDR3 is TGTGCCAGCAGGGGAAGAACGGGACAGCTAAATGAGCAGTTCTTC. The whole variable domain, remainder taken from reference TRBV5-8 and TRBJ2-1, is EAGVTQSPTHLIKTRGQQATLRCSPISGHTSVYWYQQALGLGLQFLLWYDEGEERNRGNFPPRFSGRQFPNYSSELNVNALELEDSALYLCASRGRTGQLNEQFFGPGTRLTVL.

V and J are TRBV3-1 (or the pseudogene TRBV3-2) and TRBJ2-1, with TRBD1 matching 7 bases. Germline trimming cut 0 bases from V and 3 bases from J; bases unmatched to any gene: 2. Per the germline V gene, CDR1 is LGHDT and CDR2 is YNNKEL (reference sequence). The CDR3 is 15 residues long. The CDR3 loop is CASSQDQGVYNEQFF. CDR3 nucleotides: TGTGCCAGCAGCCAAGATCAGGGGGTCTACAATGAGCAGTTCTTC.